The clone carrying this TCR beta chain occurred a few times. Its cognate antigen is unknown. TCRdb called the reads again in MiXCR, with one record for every CDR3 protein. The profile shows about 100,000 distinct CDR3 sequences, 23% of them singletons. This sample is part of a study of T cell repertoires in cytomegalovirus infection. Study at large: Matching HLA type and CMV infection were both indicated by public TCR beta signatures. Points from the study as a whole: Frequencies of public TCR beta families were cumulated, and this identified carriers of CMV plus the relevant HLA. HLA-C-restricted CMV-specific TCR beta clonotypes prevailed in the ex vivo response.

Germline values: CDR1 SEHNR, CDR2 FQNEAQ (reference sequence). With 7 bases removed from V and 5 bases from J, the gap between germline ends came to 12 bases. The length of the CDR3 is 13 residues. The sequence was collected from a human donor in good health (CMV status not recorded). Some clones in this sample may be carry-over from other donors' samples. The chain links TRBV7-9 to TRBJ2-1, with D perhaps matching TRBD2 (5 bases). Sequencing input: CD8+ T cells from PBMCs. The CDR3 sequence: CASTEGLNNEQFF. CDR3 DNA: TGTGCCAGCACTGAGGGCCTCAACAATGAGCAGTTCTTC.